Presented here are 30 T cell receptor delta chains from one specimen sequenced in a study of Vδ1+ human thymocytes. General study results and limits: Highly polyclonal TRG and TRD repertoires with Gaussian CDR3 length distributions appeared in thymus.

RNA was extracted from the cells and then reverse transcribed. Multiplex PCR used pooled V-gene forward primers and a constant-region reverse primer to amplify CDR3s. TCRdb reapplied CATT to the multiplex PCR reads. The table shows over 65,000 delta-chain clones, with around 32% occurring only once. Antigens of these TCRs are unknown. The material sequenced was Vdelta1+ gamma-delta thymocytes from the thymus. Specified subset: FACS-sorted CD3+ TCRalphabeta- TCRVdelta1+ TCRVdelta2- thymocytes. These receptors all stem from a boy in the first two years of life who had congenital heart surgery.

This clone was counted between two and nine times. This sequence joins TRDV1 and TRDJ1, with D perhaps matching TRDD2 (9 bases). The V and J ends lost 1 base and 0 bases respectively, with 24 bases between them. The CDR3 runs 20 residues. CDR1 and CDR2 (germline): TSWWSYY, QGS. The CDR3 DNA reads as TGTGCTCTTGGGGAACGCCTTCCTACCTTACTGGGGGCCAACACCGATAAACTCATCTTT. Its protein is CALGERLPTLLGANTDKLIF.

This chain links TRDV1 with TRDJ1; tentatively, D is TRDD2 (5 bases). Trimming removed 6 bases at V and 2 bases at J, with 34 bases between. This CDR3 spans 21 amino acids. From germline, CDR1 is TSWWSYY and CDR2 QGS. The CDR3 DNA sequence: TGTGCTCTTGGACCGAACCCTCCTAGATTCCTTCTCCACACTCATACCGATAAACTCATCTTT. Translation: CALGPNPPRFLLHTHTDKLIF.

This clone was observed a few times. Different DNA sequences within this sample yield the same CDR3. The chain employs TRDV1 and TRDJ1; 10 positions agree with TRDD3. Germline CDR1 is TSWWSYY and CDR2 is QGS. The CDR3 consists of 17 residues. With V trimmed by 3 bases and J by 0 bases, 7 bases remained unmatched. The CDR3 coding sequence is TGTGCTCTTGGGGAGCACTGGGGGATCCCGTACACCGATAAACTCATCTTT. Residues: CALGEHWGIPYTDKLIF.

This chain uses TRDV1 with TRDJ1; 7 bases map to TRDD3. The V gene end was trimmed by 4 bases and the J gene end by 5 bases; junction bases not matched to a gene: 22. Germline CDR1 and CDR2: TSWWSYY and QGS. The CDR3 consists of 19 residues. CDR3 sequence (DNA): TGTGCTCTTGGGGGACGAACATACGGCTACCGGGGGATGCCGGATAAACTCATCTTT. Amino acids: CALGGRTYGYRGMPDKLIF.

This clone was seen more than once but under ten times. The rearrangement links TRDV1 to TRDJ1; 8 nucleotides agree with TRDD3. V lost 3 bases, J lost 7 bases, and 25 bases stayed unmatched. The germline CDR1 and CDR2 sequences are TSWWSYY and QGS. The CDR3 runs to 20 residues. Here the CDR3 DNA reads TGTGCTCTTGGGGACGGGGTTCTCCTACGACCCTTACTGGGGGGACCTAAACTCATCTTT. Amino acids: CALGDGVLLRPLLGGPKLIF.

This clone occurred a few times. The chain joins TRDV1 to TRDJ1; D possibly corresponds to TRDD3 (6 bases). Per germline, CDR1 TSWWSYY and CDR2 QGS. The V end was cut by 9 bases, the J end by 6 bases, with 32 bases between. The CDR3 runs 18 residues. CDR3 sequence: CALGRLTLKGISPHKLIF. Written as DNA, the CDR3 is TGTGCTCTGGGACGACTTACGTTGAAGGGGATCTCACCCCATAAACTCATCTTT.

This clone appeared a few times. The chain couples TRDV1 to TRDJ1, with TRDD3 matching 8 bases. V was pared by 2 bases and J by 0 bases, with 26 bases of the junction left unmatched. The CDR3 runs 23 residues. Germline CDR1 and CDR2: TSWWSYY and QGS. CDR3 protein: CALGESFPVLLCGGYTHTDKLIF. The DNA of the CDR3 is TGTGCTCTTGGGGAATCCTTCCCCGTGTTACTGTGCGGGGGATATACTCACACCGATAAACTCATCTTT.

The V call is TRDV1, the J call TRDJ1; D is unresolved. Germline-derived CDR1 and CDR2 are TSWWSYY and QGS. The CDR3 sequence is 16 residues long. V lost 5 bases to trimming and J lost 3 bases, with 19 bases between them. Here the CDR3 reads CALGNRLIPGADKLIF. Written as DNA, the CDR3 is TGTGCTCTTGGGAACCGGTTAATCCCCGGGGCCGATAAACTCATCTTT.

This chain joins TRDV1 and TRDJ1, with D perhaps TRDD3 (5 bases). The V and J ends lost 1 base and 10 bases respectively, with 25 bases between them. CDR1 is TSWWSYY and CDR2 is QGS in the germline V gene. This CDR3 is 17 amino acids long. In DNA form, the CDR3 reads TGTGCTCTTGGGGAACCCATCCCCACCATTGGGGTGGTGGGACTCATCTTT. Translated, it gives CALGEPIPTIGVVGLIF.

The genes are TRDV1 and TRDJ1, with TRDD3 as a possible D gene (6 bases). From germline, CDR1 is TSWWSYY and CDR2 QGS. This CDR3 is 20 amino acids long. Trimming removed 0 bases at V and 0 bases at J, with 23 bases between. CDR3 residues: CALGELYTGGKRLYTDKLIF. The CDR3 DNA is TGTGCTCTTGGGGAACTATATACCGGGGGAAAACGGCTGTACACCGATAAACTCATCTTT.

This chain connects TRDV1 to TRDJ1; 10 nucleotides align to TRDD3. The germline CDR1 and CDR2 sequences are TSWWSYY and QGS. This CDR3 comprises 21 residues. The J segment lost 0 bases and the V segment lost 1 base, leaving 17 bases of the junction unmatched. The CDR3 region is CALGERWPPRGIRPYTDKLIF. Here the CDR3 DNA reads TGTGCTCTTGGGGAACGGTGGCCGCCGAGGGGGATACGCCCGTACACCGATAAACTCATCTTT.

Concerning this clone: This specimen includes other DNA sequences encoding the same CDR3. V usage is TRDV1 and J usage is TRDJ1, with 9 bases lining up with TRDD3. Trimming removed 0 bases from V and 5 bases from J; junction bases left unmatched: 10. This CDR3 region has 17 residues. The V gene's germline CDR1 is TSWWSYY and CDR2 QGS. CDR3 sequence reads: CALGELGDTPYPDKLIF. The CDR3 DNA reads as TGTGCTCTTGGGGAACTGGGGGATACACCCTATCCTGATAAACTCATCTTT.

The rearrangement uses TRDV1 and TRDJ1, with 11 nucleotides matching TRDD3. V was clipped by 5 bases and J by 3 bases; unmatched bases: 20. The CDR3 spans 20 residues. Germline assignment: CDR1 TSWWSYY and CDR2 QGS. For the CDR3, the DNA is TGTGCTCTTGGGAAACATGGTAAGATGTGTGCTGGGGGATACCCCGATAAACTCATCTTT. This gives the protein CALGKHGKMCAGGYPDKLIF.

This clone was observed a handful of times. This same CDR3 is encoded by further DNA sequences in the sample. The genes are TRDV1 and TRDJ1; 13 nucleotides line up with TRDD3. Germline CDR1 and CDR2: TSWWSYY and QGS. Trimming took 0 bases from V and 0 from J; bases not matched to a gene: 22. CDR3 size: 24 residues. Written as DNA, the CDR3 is TGTGCTCTTGGGGAACTAGAGAGGGGCTCTCCGTACTGGGGGATACGGGTGTACACCGATAAACTCATCTTT. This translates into CALGELERGSPYWGIRVYTDKLIF.

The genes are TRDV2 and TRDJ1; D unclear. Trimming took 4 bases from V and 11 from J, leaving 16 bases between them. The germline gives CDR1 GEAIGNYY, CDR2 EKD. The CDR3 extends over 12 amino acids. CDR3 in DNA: TGTGCCTGTGATTCACGGCGATCAAACCTCATCTTT. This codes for CACDSRRSNLIF.

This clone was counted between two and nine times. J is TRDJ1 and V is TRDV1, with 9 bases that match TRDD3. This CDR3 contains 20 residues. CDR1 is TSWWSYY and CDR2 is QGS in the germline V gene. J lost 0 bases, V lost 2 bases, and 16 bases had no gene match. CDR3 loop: CALGENPTSAGGSDTDKLIF. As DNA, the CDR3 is TGTGCTCTTGGGGAAAATCCTACATCGGCTGGGGGATCCGACACCGATAAACTCATCTTT.

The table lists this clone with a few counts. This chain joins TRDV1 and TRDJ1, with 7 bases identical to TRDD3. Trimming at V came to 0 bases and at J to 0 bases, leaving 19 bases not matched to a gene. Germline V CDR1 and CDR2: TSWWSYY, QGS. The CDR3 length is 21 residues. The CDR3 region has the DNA TGTGCTCTTGGGGAACTAAGGCGGACTGGGGCCTTCGCGGCGTACACCGATAAACTCATCTTT. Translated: CALGELRRTGAFAAYTDKLIF.

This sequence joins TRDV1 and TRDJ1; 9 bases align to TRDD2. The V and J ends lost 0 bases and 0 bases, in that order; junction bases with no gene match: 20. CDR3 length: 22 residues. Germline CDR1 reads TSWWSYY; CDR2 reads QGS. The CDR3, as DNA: TGTGCTCTTGGGGAACTGCGAGCCTTCCTACTGTCTCTGGGGATAGACACCGATAAACTCATCTTT. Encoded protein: CALGELRAFLLSLGIDTDKLIF.

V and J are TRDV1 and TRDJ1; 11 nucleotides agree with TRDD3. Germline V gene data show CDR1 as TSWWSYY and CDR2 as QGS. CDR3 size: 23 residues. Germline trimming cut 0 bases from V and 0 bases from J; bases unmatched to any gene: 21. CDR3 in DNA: TGTGCTCTTGGGGAACTCAGGGCGCTCCGGTATGGGGGATACGCCGCGTACACCGATAAACTCATCTTT. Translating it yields CALGELRALRYGGYAAYTDKLIF.

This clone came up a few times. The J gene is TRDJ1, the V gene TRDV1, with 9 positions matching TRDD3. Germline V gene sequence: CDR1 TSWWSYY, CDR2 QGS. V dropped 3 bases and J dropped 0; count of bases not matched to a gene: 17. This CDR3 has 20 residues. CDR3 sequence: CALGDPPPSTGGPNTDKLIF. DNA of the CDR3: TGTGCTCTTGGGGACCCACCCCCATCCACTGGGGGACCTAACACCGATAAACTCATCTTT.

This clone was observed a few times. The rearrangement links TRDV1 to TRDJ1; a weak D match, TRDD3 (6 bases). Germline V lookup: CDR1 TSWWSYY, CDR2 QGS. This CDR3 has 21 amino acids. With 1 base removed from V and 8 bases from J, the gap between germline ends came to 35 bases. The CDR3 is CALGEHFKDLHPGNWEGKLIF. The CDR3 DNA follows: TGTGCTCTTGGGGAACACTTTAAGGACCTACACCCCGGGAACTGGGAAGGGAAACTCATCTTT.

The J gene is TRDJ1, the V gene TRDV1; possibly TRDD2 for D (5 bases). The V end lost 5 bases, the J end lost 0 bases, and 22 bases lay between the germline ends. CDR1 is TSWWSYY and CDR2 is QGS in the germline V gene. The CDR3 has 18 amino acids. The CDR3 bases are TGTGCTCTTGGGCGGTACTACCCTCCTAAAGCGTACACCGATAAACTCATCTTT. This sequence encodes CALGRYYPPKAYTDKLIF.

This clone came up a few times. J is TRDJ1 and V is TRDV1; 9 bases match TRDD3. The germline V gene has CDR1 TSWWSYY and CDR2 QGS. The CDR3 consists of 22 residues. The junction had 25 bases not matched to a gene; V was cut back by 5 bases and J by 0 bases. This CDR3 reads CALGPPYSYVLLGERDTDKLIF. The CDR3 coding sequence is TGTGCTCTTGGGCCTCCTTACTCCTACGTCCTACTGGGGGAACGAGACACCGATAAACTCATCTTT.

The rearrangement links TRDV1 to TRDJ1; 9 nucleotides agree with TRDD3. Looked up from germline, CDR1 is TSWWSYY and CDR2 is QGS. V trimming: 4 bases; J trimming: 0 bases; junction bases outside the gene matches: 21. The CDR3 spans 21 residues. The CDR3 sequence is CALGVFKFGMRGYVDTDKLIF. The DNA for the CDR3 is TGTGCTCTTGGGGTTTTTAAATTCGGTATGAGGGGATACGTGGACACCGATAAACTCATCTTT.

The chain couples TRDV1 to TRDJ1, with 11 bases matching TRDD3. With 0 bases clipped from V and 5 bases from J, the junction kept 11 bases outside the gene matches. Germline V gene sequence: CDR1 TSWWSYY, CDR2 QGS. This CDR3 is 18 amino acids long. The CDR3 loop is CALGELHRGGYEKDKLIF. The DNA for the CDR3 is TGTGCTCTTGGGGAACTTCACCGTGGGGGATACGAAAAAGATAAACTCATCTTT.

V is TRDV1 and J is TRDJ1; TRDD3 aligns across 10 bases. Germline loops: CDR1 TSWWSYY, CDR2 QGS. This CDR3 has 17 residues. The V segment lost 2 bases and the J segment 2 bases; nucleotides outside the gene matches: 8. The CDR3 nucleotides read TGTGCTCTTGGGGAAATCAAGATACTGGGGGATACCGATAAACTCATCTTT. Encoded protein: CALGEIKILGDTDKLIF.

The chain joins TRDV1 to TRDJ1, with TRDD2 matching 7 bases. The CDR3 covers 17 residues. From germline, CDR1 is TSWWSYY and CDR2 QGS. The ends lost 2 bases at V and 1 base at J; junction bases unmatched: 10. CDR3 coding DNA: TGTGCTCTTGGGGAATTCTACCCTTCCTTACTCACCGATAAACTCATCTTT. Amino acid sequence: CALGEFYPSLLTDKLIF.

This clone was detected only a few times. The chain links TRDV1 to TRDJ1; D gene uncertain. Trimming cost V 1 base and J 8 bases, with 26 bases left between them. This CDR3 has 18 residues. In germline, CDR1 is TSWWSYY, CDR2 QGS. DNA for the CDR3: TGTGCTCTTGGGGAACCCGCTCTTCGCCCGGTGGTGGACATAAAACTCATCTTT. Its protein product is CALGEPALRPVVDIKLIF.

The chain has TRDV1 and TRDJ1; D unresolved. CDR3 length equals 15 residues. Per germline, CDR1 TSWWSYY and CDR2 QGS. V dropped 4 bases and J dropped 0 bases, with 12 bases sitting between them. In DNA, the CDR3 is TGTGCTCTTGGGGCGCTCGGTGGGTACACCGATAAACTCATCTTT. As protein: CALGALGGYTDKLIF.

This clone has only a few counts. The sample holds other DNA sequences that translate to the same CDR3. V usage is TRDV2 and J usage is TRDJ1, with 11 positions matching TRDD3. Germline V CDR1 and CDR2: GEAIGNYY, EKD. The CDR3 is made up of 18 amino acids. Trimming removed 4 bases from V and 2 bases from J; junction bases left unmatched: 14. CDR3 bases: TGTGCCTGTGAGACTAAGTTACTCTGGGGGATACATACCGATAAACTCATCTTT. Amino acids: CACETKLLWGIHTDKLIF.